Sequencing of this TCR beta chain was carried out in a study of blood T cell repertoires in COVID-19. Sequenced by immunoSEQ multiplex PCR; TCRdb stores in-frame clones only, minus some. Among under 300,000 clones listed, around four fifths were seen once. The V end lost 7 bases, the J end lost 7 bases, and 16 bases lay between the germline ends. CDR1 MNHEY and CDR2 SVGAGI come from the germline V gene. The CDR3 sequence is 13 residues long. The sequenced sample consisted of PBMCs or T cells enriched from blood (not recorded which). This sequence joins TRBV6-5 and TRBJ1-2; TRBD1 is a possible D gene (6 bases). The receptor was derived from a man in his forties who had recovered from COVID-19. CDR3 sequence (DNA): TGTGCCAGCACCCACCGGGGGGCCGGTGGCTACACCTTC. Its translation is CASTHRGAGGYTF.